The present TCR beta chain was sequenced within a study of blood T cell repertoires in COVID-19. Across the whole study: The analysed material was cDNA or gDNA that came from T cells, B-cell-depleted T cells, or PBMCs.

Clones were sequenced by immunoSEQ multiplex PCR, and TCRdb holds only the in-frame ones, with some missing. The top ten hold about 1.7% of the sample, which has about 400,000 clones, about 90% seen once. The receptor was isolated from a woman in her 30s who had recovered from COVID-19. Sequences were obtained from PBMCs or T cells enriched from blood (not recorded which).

CDR3 in amino acids: CASSSQKGQGIQETQYF. CDR3 DNA: TGTGCCAGCAGCTCCCAAAAGGGACAGGGGATACAAGAGACCCAGTACTTC. The chain couples TRBV7-9 to TRBJ2-5; 10 bases line up with TRBD1. V lost 4 bases and J lost 2; bases outside the gene matches: 10. Per the germline V gene, CDR1 is SEHNR and CDR2 is FQNEAQ (reference sequence). This CDR3 has 17 amino acids.